The entry below gives a single T cell receptor beta chain sequence along with its context. The data were produced by immunoSEQ multiplex PCR, yet TCRdb's version contains in-frame clones alone and is incomplete. The sample holds about 87,000 clones, around 84% seen once. These data are taken from a study of blood T cell repertoires in COVID-19. Germline CDR1 and CDR2: SEHNR and FQNEAQ (reference sequence). This CDR3 comprises 16 residues. V shed 2 bases, J shed 6 bases, and the junction held 6 bases outside the gene matches. Sample: peripheral blood. This clonotype originated in a man aged 35 to 55 with acute or convalescent COVID-19. This chain connects TRBV7-9 to TRBJ2-6; 8 bases are a match to TRBD1. As DNA, the CDR3 is TGTGCCAGCAGCTTAAGTCAGGGGGCTTTGGCCAACGTCCTGACTTTC. Its protein product is CASSLSQGALANVLTF.